This record looks at one TCR beta chain sequence and its context. As yet, its antigen is unknown. It was cDNA, reverse transcribed from extracted RNA, that served as the sequencing template. This table comes from immunoSEQ multiplex PCR, and its TCRdb copy is limited to in-frame clones, with some not included. The data hold over 100,000 clones, with about 50% observed a single time. This entry comes from a study of CD8+ T cells in alopecia areata. Across the whole study: Treated patients were given 5 to 10 mg oral tofacitinib twice daily. For 6 to 18 months, tofacitinib was taken, and 6 months off drug followed. Study-wide results and limits: Among the 100 top clones, expanded CD8+ clones, like scalp clonality, were significantly decreased by tofacitinib. Tofacitinib did not eliminate many expanded lesional clones from scalp or blood.

The CDR3 is 13 residues long. Germline values: CDR1 SQVTM, CDR2 ANQGSEA. V lost 3 bases, J lost 0 bases, and 6 bases lay in between. Specified treatment: oral pan-JAK inhibitor, 5-10 mg twice daily. This sample comprised CD4+ T cells sorted from blood, obtained at week 4, from a patient treated with tofacitinib. The chain is built from TRBV29-1 and TRBJ1-3; D gene uncertain. The sequence came from a human donor with alopecia areata. CDR3 DNA sequence: TGCAGCGTTGATGGGAGCTCTGGAAACACCATATATTTT. Translation gives CSVDGSSGNTIYF.